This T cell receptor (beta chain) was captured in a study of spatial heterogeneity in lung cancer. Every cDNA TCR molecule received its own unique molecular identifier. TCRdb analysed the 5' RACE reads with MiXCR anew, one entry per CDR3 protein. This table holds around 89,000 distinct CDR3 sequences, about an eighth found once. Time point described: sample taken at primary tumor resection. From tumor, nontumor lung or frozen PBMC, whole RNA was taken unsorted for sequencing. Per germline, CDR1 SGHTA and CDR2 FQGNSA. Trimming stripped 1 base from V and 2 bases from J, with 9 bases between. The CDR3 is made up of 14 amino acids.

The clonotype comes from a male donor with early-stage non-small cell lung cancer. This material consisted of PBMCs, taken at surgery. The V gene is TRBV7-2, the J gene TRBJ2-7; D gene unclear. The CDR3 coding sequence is TGTGCCAGCAGCTTAGATAGTGGGGCCTACGAGCAGTACTTC. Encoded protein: CASSLDSGAYEQYF. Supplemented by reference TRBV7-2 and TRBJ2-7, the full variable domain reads GAGVSQSPSNKVTEKGKDVELRCDPISGHTALYWYRQSLGQGLEFLIYFQGNSAPDKSGLPSDRFSAERTGGSVSTLTIQRTQQEDSAVYLCASSLDSGAYEQYFGPGTRLTVT.